One and the same sample provided the 10 T cell receptor beta chains below, sequenced in a study of CD8 T cells in Susac syndrome. It was with random hexamers that 0.5 to 1 ug RNA was reverse transcribed. From the immunoSEQ multiplex PCR reads, TCRdb called clonotypes with MiXCR, one entry per CDR3 protein. Of fewer than 350,000 distinct CDR3 sequences listed, around 91% are singletons. The sequenced sample was CD8+ T cells from PBMCs. The receptors come from a human donor with multiple sclerosis.

The V gene is TRBV2, the J gene TRBJ2-7, with 7 nucleotides matching TRBD1. This CDR3 comprises 14 residues. V dropped 5 bases and J dropped 0; count of bases not matched to a gene: 4. The germline gives CDR1 SNHLY, CDR2 FYNNEI. The CDR3 nucleotides are TGTGCCAGCAGTTCCGGGACAGCCTCCTACGAGCAGTACTTC. It encodes CASSSGTASYEQYF.

The V gene is TRBV11-2, the J gene TRBJ2-1; 8 nucleotides line up with TRBD1. V was clipped by 4 bases and J by 4 bases; unmatched bases: 9. The CDR3 has 16 residues. Germline values: CDR1 SGHAT, CDR2 FQNNGV. CDR3 sequence reads: CASSSTGTGGYNEQFF. The CDR3 region has the DNA TGTGCCAGCAGCTCCACCGGGACAGGAGGATACAATGAGCAGTTCTTC. The whole variable domain, filled in from reference TRBV11-2 and TRBJ2-1, reads EAGVAQSPRYKIIEKRQSVAFWCNPISGHATLYWYQQILGQGPKLLIQFQNNGVVDDSQLPKDRFSAERLKGVDSTLKIQPAKLEDSAVYLCASSSTGTGGYNEQFFGPGTRLTVL.

The chain recombines TRBV28 with TRBJ2-5; no clear D gene. The V gene lost 1 base and the J gene lost 5 bases, with 5 bases spanning the gap. CDR1 and CDR2 (germline): MDHEN, SYDVKM. The CDR3 is made up of 12 amino acids. CDR3 loop: CASSLSVETQYF. CDR3 bases: TGTGCCAGCAGTTTATCCGTTGAGACCCAGTACTTC. The full variable domain, in which reference TRBV28 and TRBJ2-5 provide the parts outside the CDR3, is DVKVTQSSRYLVKRTGEKVFLECVQDMDHENMFWYRQDPGLGLRLIYFSYDVKMKEKGDIPEGYSVSREKKERFSLILESASTNQTSMYLCASSLSVETQYFGPGTRLLVL.

The chain couples TRBV27 to TRBJ2-7; 9 bases are shared with TRBD2. CDR3 length: 13 residues. The V gene end was trimmed by 7 bases and the J gene end by 3 bases; junction bases not matched to a gene: 4. The germline V gene encodes CDR1 MNHEY and CDR2 SMNVEV (reference sequence). The CDR3 spells CASKTSGDYEQYF. CDR3 nucleotide sequence: TGTGCCAGCAAGACTAGCGGCGACTACGAGCAGTACTTC.

This CDR3 reads CASSPQVFSGNTIYF. DNA for the CDR3: TGTGCCAGCAGTCCACAGGTTTTCTCTGGAAACACCATATATTTT. The V gene is TRBV12-3 or TRBV12-4, the J gene TRBJ1-3, with a tentative D call TRBD1 (5 bases). CDR3 length equals 15 residues. Trimming shortened V by 5 bases and J by 0 bases, and 11 bases separated the two germline ends.

The CDR3 DNA reads TGTGCCAGCAGTTTGGGGCAGAACCTTTACTTC. Its protein is CASSLGQNLYF. J is TRBJ2-7 and V is TRBV28, with a tentative D call TRBD1 (5 bases). Trimming took off 3 bases at V and 13 bases at J, with 13 bases between the two ends. This CDR3 comprises 11 residues. Germline V gene sequence: CDR1 MDHEN, CDR2 SYDVKM.

The chain uses TRBV7-2 and TRBJ2-3, with TRBD1 as a possible D gene (6 bases). V lost 5 bases and J lost 4, with 13 bases in between. The CDR3 loop spans 14 amino acids. Germline CDR1 SGHTA, CDR2 FQGNSA. The CDR3 protein is CASSPLQGPDTQYF. CDR3 DNA: TGTGCCAGCAGCCCTCTACAGGGCCCAGATACGCAGTATTTT.

This clonotype was picked up one time. The chain employs TRBV25-1 and TRBJ1-3, with D unresolved. The CDR3 extends over 15 amino acids. Germline assignment: CDR1 MGHDK and CDR2 SYGVNS. Trimming took 2 bases from V and 8 from J, leaving 16 bases between them. The CDR3 reads CASSEVGGMIDTIYF. The CDR3 DNA reads TGTGCCAGCAGTGAAGTAGGAGGGATGATAGACACCATATATTTT.

The J gene is TRBJ2-4, the V gene TRBV27, with 11 bases lining up with TRBD1. CDR3 size: 18 residues. Germline CDR1 and CDR2: MNHEY and SMNVEV (reference sequence). V lost 9 bases, J lost 0 bases, and 13 bases stayed unmatched. CDR3 loop: CARTLPGQGVLAKNIQYF. In DNA, the CDR3 is TGTGCCAGAACACTTCCGGGACAGGGGGTCCTAGCCAAAAACATTCAGTACTTC.

The J gene is TRBJ2-1, the V gene TRBV9, with 8 nucleotides matching TRBD1. The V segment lost 0 bases and the J segment 8 bases; nucleotides outside the gene matches: 16. The length of the CDR3 is 18 residues. In germline, CDR1 is SGDLS, CDR2 YYNGEE. CDR3 in DNA: TGTGCCAGCAGCGTAGAGTGGTTGCAGCAGGGGGCATTTGATGAGCAGTTCTTC. This gives the protein CASSVEWLQQGAFDEQFF.